The rows below give T cell receptor beta chains drawn from one sample of a study of T cell repertoires in ileal Crohn's disease. The table came from immunoSEQ multiplex PCR; TCRdb's copy has only in-frame clones and leaves some out. The table lists fewer than 4,500 clones, roughly nine tenths of them singletons. Material for sequencing was ileal tissue. The receptors derive from an adult with Crohn's disease. Both conserved end residues are part of each CDR3. The D gene is left open where the match is weak.

cdr3_nt: TGTGCCAGCAGCCCCCGGGGAGGTAACGGAAACACCATATATTTT
cdr3_aa: CASSPRGGNGNTIYF
d_call: -
j_call: TRBJ1-3
v_call: TRBV9

cdr3_nt: TGCGCCAGCAGCCAAGATCACGGTCAGCCCCAGCATTTT
cdr3_aa: CASSQDHGQPQHF
d_call: -
j_call: TRBJ1-5
v_call: TRBV4-3

cdr3_nt: TGTGCCACCAACAAAGACAGGGGCAACTATGGCTACACCTTC
cdr3_aa: CATNKDRGNYGYTF
d_call: TRBD1
j_call: TRBJ1-2
v_call: TRBV15

cdr3_nt: TGTGCCAGCGGCCCACGGCCCTTATCCTATGGCTACACCTTC
cdr3_aa: CASGPRPLSYGYTF
d_call: -
j_call: TRBJ1-2
v_call: TRBV28

cdr3_nt: TGCGCCAGCAAAACTAGCGGCCTCTACAATGAGCAGTTCTTC
cdr3_aa: CASKTSGLYNEQFF
d_call: TRBD2
j_call: TRBJ2-1
v_call: TRBV5-1

cdr3_nt: TGTGCCAGCAGTGAATTGTCGGTAAATCAGCCCCAGCATTTT
cdr3_aa: CASSELSVNQPQHF
d_call: -
j_call: TRBJ1-5
v_call: TRBV2

cdr3_nt: TGTGCCAGCTCAACACAGGAGGACACTGAAGCTTTCTTT
cdr3_aa: CASSTQEDTEAFF
d_call: -
j_call: TRBJ1-1
v_call: TRBV18

cdr3_nt: TGTGCCAGCAGCTCCCAACCAGCGGGAGGTATAGAGACCCAGTACTTC
cdr3_aa: CASSSQPAGGIETQYF
d_call: TRBD2
j_call: TRBJ2-5
v_call: TRBV7-3

cdr3_nt: TGCGCCAGCAGCTTGGACCTTGTGAACGCCGGGGAGCTGTTTTTT
cdr3_aa: CASSLDLVNAGELFF
d_call: -
j_call: TRBJ2-2
v_call: TRBV5-1

cdr3_nt: TGTGCCAGCAGCGTTACGGGGTCTTTTAATGAAAAACTGTTTTTT
cdr3_aa: CASSVTGSFNEKLFF
d_call: -
j_call: TRBJ1-4
v_call: TRBV9

cdr3_nt: TGTGCCAGCTCGCAGGGGAGCGGCTACACCTTC
cdr3_aa: CASSQGSGYTF
d_call: -
j_call: TRBJ1-2
v_call: TRBV18